The clone carrying this T cell receptor beta chain was counted many times. These data come from a study of human T cells and chemical hapten exposure. Overall study context: 2% DPC applied to a roughly 2 cm by roughly 2 cm arm area sensitized donors. During the approximately 24-week study period, patients had diphenylcyclopropenone applied to the scalp every week. Patch tests applied 0.01% DPC to the upper back, read at 6 days.

From germline, CDR1 is SGHNT and CDR2 YYREEE (reference sequence). V was shortened by 4 bases and J by 6 bases, with 10 bases between the two germline ends. There are 12 residues in the CDR3. Individual cDNA molecules each carried unique molecular identifiers attached by the library. A single record per CDR3 protein comes from TCRdb applying MiXCR to the RACE reads. The top ten hold approximately 3.1% of the sample, which has about 98,000 distinct CDR3 sequences, roughly 10% seen once. As to time point: pre-sensitization, week 0. Sample treatment: therapeutic diphenylcyclopropenone sensitization with weekly scalp DPC.

The clonotype comes from a woman in her fifties or sixties with alopecia areata. Some clones in this sample may be carry-over from other donors' samples. Sample: whole blood, taken in connection with sensitization to the hapten diphenylcyclopropenone (DPC). This rearrangement joins TRBV5-4 to TRBJ1-1; a possible D gene is TRBD1 (6 bases). For the CDR3, the DNA is TGTGCCAGCAGCCCTGGGGGCGCTGAAGCTTTCTTT. It is translated as CASSPGGAEAFF.